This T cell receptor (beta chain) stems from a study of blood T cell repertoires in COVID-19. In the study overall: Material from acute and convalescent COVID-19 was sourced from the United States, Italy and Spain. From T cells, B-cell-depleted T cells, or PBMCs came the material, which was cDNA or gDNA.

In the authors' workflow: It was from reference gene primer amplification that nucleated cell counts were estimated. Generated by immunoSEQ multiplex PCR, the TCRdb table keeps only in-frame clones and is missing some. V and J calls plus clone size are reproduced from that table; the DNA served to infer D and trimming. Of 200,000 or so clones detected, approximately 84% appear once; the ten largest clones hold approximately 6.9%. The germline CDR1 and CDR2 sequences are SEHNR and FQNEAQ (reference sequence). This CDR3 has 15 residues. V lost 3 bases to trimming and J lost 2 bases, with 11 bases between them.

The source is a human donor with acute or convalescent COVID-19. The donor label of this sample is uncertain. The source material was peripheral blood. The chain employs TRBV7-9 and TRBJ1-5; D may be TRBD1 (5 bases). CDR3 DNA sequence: TGTGCCAGCAGCTTCGGGGGGGTTGGCAATCAGCCCCAGCATTTT. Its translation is CASSFGGVGNQPQHF.